The 24 T cell receptor beta chains given below trace back to one sample, sequenced in a study of T cells in Graves' hyperthyroidism and ophthalmopathy. Amplified TCR beta CDR3 regions came from RNA transcripts. The TCR CDR3 was amplified in a first-round RT-PCR using the HTBI primer set. TCRdb independently ran MiXCR on the multiplex PCR reads; one entry per CDR3 protein. This table holds about 740,000 distinct CDR3 sequences, 12% to 15% found once. The source material was blood. All receptors come from a woman under 30 with Graves' hyperthyroidism.

There are many counts of this clonotype. The rearrangement links TRBV11-1 to TRBJ2-5, with 7 nucleotides matching TRBD1. The J segment lost 3 bases and the V segment lost 5 bases, leaving 6 bases of the junction unmatched. Germline assignment: CDR1 SGHAT and CDR2 FQDESV (reference sequence). The CDR3 runs to 14 residues. CDR3: CASSEGQAKETQYF. Written as DNA, the CDR3 is TGTGCCAGCAGCGAAGGACAGGCAAAAGAGACCCAGTACTTC. The variable domain in full, with the rest retrieved from reference TRBV11-1 and TRBJ2-5, is EAEVAQSPRYKITEKSQAVAFWCDPISGHATLYWYRQILGQGPELLVQFQDESVVDDSQLPKDRFSAERLKGVDSTLKIQPAELGDSAMYLCASSEGQAKETQYFGPGTRLLVL.

This clonotype has a handful of counts. The J gene is TRBJ2-7, the V gene TRBV4-2, with a weak D call TRBD2 (5 bases). The CDR3 runs 15 residues. The V end lost 5 bases, the J end lost 5 bases, and 19 bases lay between the germline ends. Per the germline V gene, CDR1 is LGHNA and CDR2 is YNFKEQ. The chain's CDR3 is CASSSTLGAKNEQYF. The CDR3 coding sequence is TGTGCCAGCAGCTCTACCTTGGGAGCCAAAAACGAGCAGTACTTC.

V and J are TRBV7-3 and TRBJ2-3; 12 bases are a match to TRBD2. Trimming at V came to 6 bases and at J to 3 bases, leaving 4 bases not matched to a gene. The CDR3 runs to 15 residues. Per germline, CDR1 SGHTA and CDR2 FQGTGA. The CDR3 loop reads CASRPGLAGTDTQYF. Written as DNA, the CDR3 is TGTGCCAGCAGACCTGGACTAGCGGGAACAGATACGCAGTATTTT.

This clonotype showed up just a few times. The DNA for the CDR3 is TGCGCCAGCAGAGGGGACCTTGGGTACAATGAGCAGTTCTTC. Its protein is CASRGDLGYNEQFF. This chain links TRBV5-1 with TRBJ2-1; perhaps D is TRBD1 or TRBD2 (5 bases each). Trimming cost V 5 bases and J 4 bases, with 13 bases left between them. The CDR3 covers 14 residues. CDR1 and CDR2 (germline): SGHRS, YFSETQ.

This clonotype was counted between two and nine times. The chain links TRBV9 to TRBJ1-2; 7 nucleotides line up with TRBD1. Trimming removed 4 bases from V and 3 bases from J; junction bases left unmatched: 12. The CDR3 runs to 16 residues. Germline assignment: CDR1 SGDLS and CDR2 YYNGEE. The CDR3 sequence is CASSPPTGESYYGYTF. In nucleotides, the CDR3 is TGTGCCAGCAGCCCGCCTACAGGGGAATCTTACTATGGCTACACCTTC.

The J gene is TRBJ2-4, the V gene TRBV20-1; tentatively, D is TRBD2 (6 bases). Germline CDR1 DFQATT, CDR2 SNEGSKA (reference sequence). V gave up 5 bases and J gave up 3 bases, with 14 bases separating them. The CDR3 extends over 14 amino acids. The CDR3 coding sequence is TGCAGTGCTTTGGTGGACGGGGGCAAAAACATTCAGTACTTC. Translated: CSALVDGGKNIQYF.

This clonotype was counted ten times or more. The V and J genes are TRBV10-1 and TRBJ1-1, with D hard to call. This CDR3 region has 13 residues. Trimming cost V 3 bases and J 3 bases, with 8 bases left between them. Germline CDR1 reads WNHNN; CDR2 reads SYGVQD (reference sequence). The CDR3 loop reads CASSDEGDTEAFF. The CDR3 DNA reads TGCGCCAGCAGTGATGAGGGAGACACTGAAGCTTTCTTT.

This clonotype was observed a few times. The DNA for the CDR3 is TGTGCCAGCAGTTCCATTCCGGGGCGGGGGACCACCGGGGAGCTGTTTTTT. Translated: CASSSIPGRGTTGELFF. The chain is built from TRBV12-3 or TRBV12-4 and TRBJ2-2; TRBD2 aligns across 7 bases. This CDR3 region has 17 residues. The trim removed 4 bases at V and 4 bases at J, leaving 12 bases unmatched.

The rearrangement uses TRBV28 and TRBJ2-4; the D is unclear. The CDR3 covers 12 residues. Germline CDR1 and CDR2: MDHEN and SYDVKM. V gave up 2 bases and J gave up 9 bases, with 8 bases separating them. The CDR3 DNA reads as TGTGCCAGCAGTTTAAATACAATCATTCAGTACTTC. It yields the protein CASSLNTIIQYF.

This clonotype occurred a few times. A read error may account for a junction end that differs from germline. This chain uses TRBV4-1 with TRBJ2-1; 9 bases match TRBD1. CDR3 length equals 15 residues. Germline-derived CDR1 and CDR2 are MGHRA and YSYEKL. DNA of the CDR3: TGCGCCAGCAGCCAACAATGGGGACAGGGCTATGAGCAGCTCTTC. The encoded protein is CASSQQWGQGYEQLF.

The chain has TRBV18 and TRBJ1-5; 8 bases fit TRBD1. The trim removed 3 bases at V and 2 bases at J, leaving 3 bases unmatched. Germline assignment: CDR1 KGHSH and CDR2 LQKENI. This CDR3 spans 15 amino acids. DNA of the CDR3: TGTGCCAGCTCACCCGAGACAGGGGGCAATCAGCCCCAGCATTTT. Translation: CASSPETGGNQPQHF.

The chain carries TRBV7-9 and TRBJ1-4; perhaps TRBD1 as D (5 bases). CDR3 size: 15 residues. In germline, CDR1 is SEHNR, CDR2 FQNEAQ (reference sequence). Trimming removed 1 base from V and 8 bases from J, with 14 bases in between. In nucleotides, the CDR3 is TGTGCCAGCAGCTTAGGCGGAGGGGTAGCGGAAAAACTGTTTTTT. This codes for CASSLGGGVAEKLFF.

The V call is TRBV11-3, the J call TRBJ1-2; tentative D call: TRBD1 (5 bases). This CDR3 comprises 13 residues. Germline CDR1 is SGHNT and CDR2 is YENEEA. With 5 bases removed from V and 14 bases from J, the gap between germline ends came to 21 bases. The CDR3 sequence is CASSRLGQPSGTF. Here the CDR3 DNA reads TGTGCCAGCAGCCGCCTGGGGCAGCCTAGCGGTACCTTC.

This clonotype occurred many times. This chain uses TRBV14 with TRBJ1-2; 9 bases fit TRBD1. V trimming: 3 bases; J trimming: 4 bases; junction bases outside the gene matches: 3. The CDR3 sequence is 14 residues long. Per the germline V gene, CDR1 is SGHDN and CDR2 is FVKESK. The CDR3 loop reads CASSQRQGGYGYTF. CDR3 sequence (DNA): TGTGCCAGCAGCCAGAGACAGGGGGGCTATGGCTACACCTTC. Based on the CDR3 plus reference TRBV14 and TRBJ1-2, the full variable domain is EAGVTQFPSHSVIEKGQTVTLRCDPISGHDNLYWYRRVMGKEIKFLLHFVKESKQDESGMPNNRFLAERTGGTYSTLKVQPAELEDSGVYFCASSQRQGGYGYTFGSGTRLTVV.

This clonotype was counted ten times or more. The chain has TRBV28 and TRBJ2-2; possible D gene TRBD2, 7 bases. V lost 5 bases and J 9 bases, leaving 16 bases between the germline ends. The CDR3 is made up of 14 amino acids. Per the germline V gene, CDR1 is MDHEN and CDR2 is SYDVKM. In nucleotides, the CDR3 is TGTGCCAGCAGTCTCCGGGGGGCCCGGCGGGAGCTGTTTTTT. Amino acid sequence: CASSLRGARRELFF.

This clonotype came up many times. The chain has TRBV20-1 and TRBJ2-3; D may be TRBD1 (5 bases). The CDR3 extends over 13 amino acids. V was pared by 3 bases and J by 3 bases, with 10 bases between. The V gene's germline CDR1 is DFQATT and CDR2 SNEGSKA (reference sequence). The CDR3 sequence: CSASPGWTDTQYF. The CDR3 DNA sequence: TGCAGTGCTAGCCCAGGGTGGACAGATACGCAGTATTTT.

At least ten counts were recorded for this clonotype. This chain links TRBV30 with TRBJ1-1; TRBD1 aligns across 7 bases. The CDR3 has 12 residues. Germline CDR1 GTSNPN, CDR2 SVGIG (reference sequence). Germline trimming cut 2 bases from V and 5 bases from J; bases unmatched to any gene: 2. This CDR3 reads CAWSSRGTEAFF. The CDR3 nucleotides are TGTGCCTGGAGTTCCAGGGGGACTGAAGCTTTCTTT.

This clonotype was seen ten or more times. The J gene is TRBJ2-3, the V gene TRBV7-2; 13 bases match TRBD2. Germline CDR1 SGHTA, CDR2 FQGNSA. This CDR3 is built from 18 residues. V was pared by 4 bases and J by 5 bases, with 12 bases of the junction left unmatched. The CDR3 DNA sequence: TGTGCCAGCAGCTCACCAAGGACTAGCGGGGGCCTAGGAGATACGCAGTATTTT. Amino acid sequence: CASSSPRTSGGLGDTQYF. The full variable domain, with the rest looked up from reference TRBV7-2 and TRBJ2-3, is GAGVSQSPSNKVTEKGKDVELRCDPISGHTALYWYRQSLGQGLEFLIYFQGNSAPDKSGLPSDRFSAERTGGSVSTLTIQRTQQEDSAVYLCASSSPRTSGGLGDTQYFGPGTRLTVL.

The chain has TRBV19 and TRBJ2-1; D might be TRBD1 (5 bases). Trimming removed 3 bases from V and 4 bases from J, with 13 bases in between. The CDR3 has 15 residues. Germline CDR1 and CDR2: LNHDA and SQIVND (reference sequence). The CDR3 DNA reads as TGTGCCAGTAGTATTGGAGACAGCAGATACAATGAGCAGTTCTTC. Encoded protein: CASSIGDSRYNEQFF.

V gene TRBV11-2 combines with J gene TRBJ2-2; D ambiguous. Trimming removed 3 bases at V and 3 bases at J, with 8 bases between. Germline lookup yields CDR1 SGHAT and CDR2 FQNNGV. CDR3 size: 14 residues. Written as DNA, the CDR3 is TGTGCCAGCAGCTTTCAATATTACACCGGGGAGCTGTTTTTT. Its translation: CASSFQYYTGELFF.

The count of this clonotype is one. The genes are TRBV14 and TRBJ2-1; 7 positions agree with TRBD2. Germline lookup yields CDR1 SGHDN and CDR2 FVKESK. This CDR3 is 13 amino acids long. The V segment lost 7 bases and the J segment 6 bases; nucleotides outside the gene matches: 6. The CDR3 DNA reads TGTGCCAGCACGGGAGGTTGGGGCAATGAGCAGTTCTTC. Translation gives CASTGGWGNEQFF.

There are a few counts of this clonotype. CDR3 loop: CASSQDLWGASPREQYF. DNA of the CDR3: TGCGCCAGCAGCCAAGACCTCTGGGGCGCTTCCCCAAGAGAGCAGTACTTC. The chain couples TRBV4-1 to TRBJ2-5, with a weak D call TRBD1 (5 bases). The V and J ends lost 0 bases and 11 bases respectively, with 25 bases between them. CDR1 MGHRA and CDR2 YSYEKL come from the germline V gene. This CDR3 spans 17 amino acids.

The V call is TRBV4-3, the J call TRBJ2-7, with D perhaps given as TRBD1 or TRBD2 (5 bases each). CDR1 LGHNA and CDR2 YSLEER come from the germline V gene. CDR3 size: 15 residues. The V end was cut by 3 bases, the J end by 5 bases, with 17 bases between. CDR3 in DNA: TGCGCCAGCAGCCAGGGGGACGGTCCAGGGAACGAGCAGTACTTC. Protein sequence: CASSQGDGPGNEQYF.

The V gene is TRBV14, the J gene TRBJ2-3; D is ambiguous. Germline V gene lookup returns CDR1 SGHDN and CDR2 FVKESK. CDR3 length: 14 residues. V lost 0 bases, J lost 7 bases, and 11 bases lay in between. The CDR3 coding sequence is TGTGCCAGCAGCCAAGACACGGGTTCGAATACGCAGTATTTT. Translated: CASSQDTGSNTQYF.